The entry below describes one TCR beta chain. The antigen is undetermined. The data were taken from a study of T cell responses to AZD1222 COVID-19 vaccine. Germline V gene data show CDR1 as MDHEN and CDR2 as SYDVKM. The V and J ends lost 6 bases and 1 base respectively, with 4 bases between them. The CDR3 loop spans 12 amino acids. Sequenced by immunoSEQ multiplex PCR; TCRdb stores in-frame clones only, minus some. This table has about 70,000 clones, 84% appearing once. Study-level points and caveats: Possibly, clonal diversity was underestimated; donors were largely white British and included more females. Only after the peak T cell response were repertoires sampled.

The sequence was collected from an adult in good health. The sample was peripheral blood, taken on day 0 of AZD1222 vaccination. The rearrangement joins TRBV28 to TRBJ1-3; D not resolved. The CDR3 DNA reads TGTGCCAGCAGGGGTTCTGGAAACACCATATATTTT. Translation: CASRGSGNTIYF.